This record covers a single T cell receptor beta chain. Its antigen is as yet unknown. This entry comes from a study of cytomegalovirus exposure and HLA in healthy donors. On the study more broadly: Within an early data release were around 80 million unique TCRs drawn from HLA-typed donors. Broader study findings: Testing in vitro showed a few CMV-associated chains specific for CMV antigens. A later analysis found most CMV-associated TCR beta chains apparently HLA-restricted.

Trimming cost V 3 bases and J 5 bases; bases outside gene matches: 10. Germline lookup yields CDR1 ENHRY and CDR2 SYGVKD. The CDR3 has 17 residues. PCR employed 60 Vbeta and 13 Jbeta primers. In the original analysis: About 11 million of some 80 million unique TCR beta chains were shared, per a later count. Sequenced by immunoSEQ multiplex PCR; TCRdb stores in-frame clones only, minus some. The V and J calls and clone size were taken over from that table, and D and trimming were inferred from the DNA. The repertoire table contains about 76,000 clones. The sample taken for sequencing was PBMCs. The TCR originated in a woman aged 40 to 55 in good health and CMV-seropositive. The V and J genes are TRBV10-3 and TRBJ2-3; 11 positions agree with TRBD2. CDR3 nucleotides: TGTGCCATCAGTGACCGGTCTCTAGCGGGGGGAGGAGATACGCAGTATTTT. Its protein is CAISDRSLAGGGDTQYF.